The rows below give T cell receptor beta chains drawn from one sample of a study of T cells generated in artificial thymic organoids. TCRdb re-called the 5' RACE reads through MiXCR, storing one row per CDR3 protein. The table includes more than 6,000 distinct CDR3 sequences, 20% to 30% detected once. Their specific antigens are unknown. The sequenced sample was naive CD8+ T cells grown in artificial thymic organoids from cord blood stem and progenitor cells. Receptor source: a human donor who gave cord blood stem cells for thymic organoid culture, a cardiac surgery patient who gave postnatal thymus, or a blood donor (not recorded which). The CDR3 runs from the conserved cysteine through the conserved F or W. D genes are given only for firm matches. Size values are once, few and many counts, or a class for expanded clones, and some rows have none.

j_call,clone_size,v_call,d_call,cdr3_nt,cdr3_aa
TRBJ2-7,-,TRBV7-2,-,TGTGCCAGCAGCTTAGTGCCCAGAAACGAGCAGTACTTC,CASSLVPRNEQYF
TRBJ2-3,few,TRBV5-1,TRBD2,TGCGCCAGCAGACCCGGGACTATATGCACAGATACGCAGTATTTT,CASRPGTICTDTQYF
TRBJ2-7,few,TRBV4-3,TRBD1,TGCGCCAGCAGCCAAGTTCTCTCAGGGAGACAGGGGGCTTGGGAGCAGTACTTC,CASSQVLSGRQGAWEQYF
TRBJ1-3,-,TRBV27,-,TGTGCCAGCAGTTTGACAGTGGCTCCAAACACCATATATTTT,CASSLTVAPNTIYF
TRBJ1-2,few,TRBV9,-,TGTGCCAGCAGCGTACAAGGAGAGGGGGGGGCTAACTATGGCTACACCTTC,CASSVQGEGGANYGYTF
TRBJ2-4,-,TRBV19,TRBD1,TGTGCCAGTAGTTACAGGGGTCTAGCCAAAAACATTCAGTACTTC,CASSYRGLAKNIQYF
TRBJ2-7,-,TRBV18,-,TGTGCCAGCTCCGTCTACGAGGAGCAGTACTTC,CASSVYEEQYF
TRBJ2-5,-,TRBV4-1,TRBD2,TGCGCCAGCAGCTACTACAGGACTAGAGGGGAGACCCAGTACTTC,CASSYYRTRGETQYF
TRBJ1-1,few,TRBV20-1,-,TGCAGTGCCTCGGGCAGGGGTGGAGCTTTCTTT,CSASGRGGAFF
TRBJ1-5,-,TRBV5-1,-,TGCGCCAGCAGCTTGGACGGTCAGCCCCAGCATTTT,CASSLDGQPQHF
TRBJ1-2,few,TRBV30,-,TGTGCCTGGATGAGCCCCCGGGGGGGCTACACCTTC,CAWMSPRGGYTF
TRBJ1-5,medium-sized,TRBV12-3/TRBV12-4,TRBD1,TGTGCCAGCAGGAGGACAGGGAATAGCAATCAGCCCCAGCATTTT,CASRRTGNSNQPQHF
TRBJ2-5,few,TRBV28,-,TGTGCCAGCAGTTTCCTCCCCGGGAAAGGTGCGCAAGAGACCCAGTACTTC,CASSFLPGKGAQETQYF
TRBJ1-6,-,TRBV4-1,TRBD1,TGCGCCAGCAGCCACGCGGGACAGGCCAATTCACCCCTCCACTTT,CASSHAGQANSPLHF
TRBJ2-7,few,TRBV9,-,TGTGCCAGCAGTCGAGGGTACGAGCGGTACTTC,CASSRGYERYF
TRBJ2-2,-,TRBV6-2/TRBV6-3,-,TGTGCCAGCAGTTTGCCGGGGGCGAACACCGGGGAGCTGTTTTTT,CASSLPGANTGELFF
TRBJ2-2,few,TRBV24-1,-,TGTGCCACCAGACAGGTTTCCACCGGGGAGCTGTTTTTT,CATRQVSTGELFF
TRBJ2-6,medium-sized,TRBV5-1,-,TGCGCCAGCAGCTTGAACAGGGCTGGGGCCAACGTCCTGACTTTC,CASSLNRAGANVLTF
TRBJ2-4,few,TRBV15,TRBD2,TGTGCCACCAGCTGCTGCGGGGGGGCTGGAAACATTCAGTACTTC,CATSCCGGAGNIQYF
TRBJ1-6,-,TRBV4-3,-,TGCGCCAGCAGCCCCTCCTTTTACGTTGGGGGATATTCACCCCTCCACTTT,CASSPSFYVGGYSPLHF
TRBJ2-3,-,TRBV18,TRBD2,TGTGCCAGCTCACCTCTAAGCGGGAGGGAAGCAGATACGCAGTATTTT,CASSPLSGREADTQYF
TRBJ1-1,medium-sized,TRBV20-1,TRBD1,TGCAGTGCAACAGACAGGGGGCGGGAAGCTTTCTTT,CSATDRGREAFF
TRBJ1-2,medium-sized,TRBV4-1,TRBD1,TGCGCCAGCAGCCGCAGGGGGAACCTTGGCTACACCTTC,CASSRRGNLGYTF
TRBJ2-1,few,TRBV7-2,TRBD2,TGTGCCAGCAGCTTAGGACCCCTGGCGGGGGGAGCCCCCAATGAGCAGTTCTTC,CASSLGPLAGGAPNEQFF
TRBJ1-6,few,TRBV12-3/TRBV12-4,-,TGTGCCAGCTCCCCCCTGGGGTCACCCCTCCACTTT,CASSPLGSPLHF
TRBJ2-1,-,TRBV5-6,TRBD1,TGTGCCGGCAGCTTGGTAGGACAGGGTGGGCTCTACAATGAGCAGTTCTTC,CAGSLVGQGGLYNEQFF
TRBJ2-7,-,TRBV27,-,TGTGCCAGCAGTTCCCTGCCCTATCGGGAACTTTGGGAGCAGTACTTC,CASSSLPYRELWEQYF
TRBJ2-3,medium-sized,TRBV12-3/TRBV12-4,-,TGTGCCAGCCACGCGGCTTCTAGCACAGATACGCAGTATTTT,CASHAASSTDTQYF
TRBJ1-5,medium-sized,TRBV4-1,-,TGCGCCAGCAGCCAAACAGGGCTGAGGCGAAATCAGCCCCAGCATTTT,CASSQTGLRRNQPQHF
TRBJ2-5,few,TRBV7-2,TRBD2,TGTGCCAGCAGCTTAGGATTAGCGGGAGGTCAAGAGACCCAGTACTTC,CASSLGLAGGQETQYF
TRBJ2-1,medium-sized,TRBV5-1,TRBD2,TGCGCCAGCAGCTTGTTACTAGCGGGGGGCCCTTACAATGAGCAGTTCTTC,CASSLLLAGGPYNEQFF
TRBJ2-1,medium-sized,TRBV24-1,TRBD1,TGTGCCACCAGTGATTCTATCCCCGGGACAGGGGGCAATGAGCAGTTCTTC,CATSDSIPGTGGNEQFF
TRBJ2-1,few,TRBV14,-,TGTGCCAGCAGCCAAGAGAGGCTAGCCTCTTTGGATGAGCAGTTCTTC,CASSQERLASLDEQFF
TRBJ1-2,-,TRBV27,TRBD1,TGTGCCAGCAGTCCACTAAGGACAGGGAACTATGGCTACACCTTC,CASSPLRTGNYGYTF
TRBJ2-5,-,TRBV3-1,TRBD2,TGTGCCAGCAGCCAAGTCAGGGCTAGCGGGGGGGCCGGGTACTTC,CASSQVRASGGAGYF
TRBJ2-1,few,TRBV24-1,TRBD2,TGTGCCACCAGTGATCCCCGCGGGGGATCCTACAATGAGCAGTTCTTC,CATSDPRGGSYNEQFF
TRBJ1-2,few,TRBV4-3,TRBD1,TGCGCCAGCAGCCAAGCCGTCAGAAAGGGGGCTTTCTATGGCTACACCTTC,CASSQAVRKGAFYGYTF
TRBJ2-5,-,TRBV21-1,-,TGTGCCAGCAGCAAAGAGGGGGGCCAAGAGACCCAGTACTTC,CASSKEGGQETQYF
TRBJ1-1,large,TRBV5-1,-,TGCGCCAGCAGCCAAAATCCGGGGGGAAACACTGAAGCTTTCTTT,CASSQNPGGNTEAFF
TRBJ2-3,-,TRBV5-1,-,TGCGCCAGCACCGACCCCCGCTGTTCTAGCACAGATACGCAGTATTTT,CASTDPRCSSTDTQYF